This TCR beta chain was identified during a study of PD-L1 blockade in urothelial cancer. Across the study: In terms of prior chemotherapy, patients had received 0 to 3 regimens. Blood samples had a median of approximately 150,000 T cells, tens of thousands of unique TCRs, and clonality approximately 0.086.

Sequencing was performed with immunoSEQ multiplex PCR; in TCRdb, only in-frame clones are kept and a portion is missing. The sample has some 87,000 clones, around 86% seen once. The sample's time point: pretreatment peripheral blood. This clonotype was obtained from a man aged 55 to 69 with urothelial cancer. Sequences were derived from PBMCs, sampled around atezolizumab (anti-PD-L1) treatment.

The CDR3 reads CASSLATDSYEQYF. Written as DNA, the CDR3 is TGCGCCAGCAGCTTGGCGACAGATTCCTACGAGCAGTACTTC. The V gene is TRBV5-1, the J gene TRBJ2-7; perhaps TRBD1 as D (5 bases). Trimming shortened V by 0 bases and J by 1 base, and 8 bases separated the two germline ends. The CDR3 length is 14 residues. From germline, CDR1 is SGHRS and CDR2 YFSETQ.